This T cell receptor beta chain originates from a study of monozygotic twins with inflammatory bowel disease. Unsorted whole blood yielded the total RNA, with T cells left unselected. TCRdb reprocessed the 5' RACE reads, keeping one entry per CDR3 protein, no DNA. The table lists about 380,000 distinct CDR3 sequences. The CDR3 runs to 13 residues. Germline-derived CDR1 and CDR2 are LGHNA and YSLEER. The V and J genes are TRBV4-3 and TRBJ1-5. The sequenced material came from blood. The clonotype comes from a human donor with ulcerative colitis or Crohn's disease, or a healthy co-twin of an affected twin (not recorded which). The CDR3 loop reads CASSQGVDSPQHF.